These T cell receptor beta chains were read from a single sample in a study of blood T cell repertoires in COVID-19. Libraries were prepared by immunoSEQ multiplex PCR; TCRdb keeps only in-frame clonotypes and omits some of them. The data contain some 240,000 clones, roughly 90% of them singletons. Sample: peripheral blood. Receptor source: a man between 60 and 75 years old who had recovered from COVID-19. Each CDR3 is given with its conserved first and last residue. The D gene is left open where the match is weak. Not every row has a clone size; where given, it reads once, few, many or a size class.

-	13	TRBV7-9	-	TRBJ1-2	CASSLPGGVGYTF	TGTGCCAGCAGCTTACCGGGGGGAGTTGGCTACACCTTC
-	13	TRBV7-3	TRBD2	TRBJ2-1	CASSWRGDNEQFF	TGTGCCAGCAGCTGGCGGGGGGACAATGAGCAGTTCTTC
-	14	TRBV4-1	-	TRBJ1-6	CASSHRLSNSPLHF	TGCGCCAGCAGCCATAGACTTAGTAATTCACCCCTCCACTTT
-	14	TRBV6-5	TRBD1	TRBJ1-2	CASSYSLGQGGYTF	TGTGCCAGCAGTTACTCGTTGGGACAGGGTGGCTACACCTTC
-	15	TRBV5-1	-	TRBJ2-5	CASSRLGGRIETQYF	TGCGCCAGCAGCAGGCTCGGGGGGCGGATAGAGACCCAGTACTTC
-	15	TRBV7-2	-	TRBJ2-3	CASIRSGTFTDTQYF	TGTGCCAGCATCCGTAGCGGAACTTTCACAGATACGCAGTATTTT
-	15	TRBV7-2	-	TRBJ1-3	CASSLTFRDANTIYF	TGTGCCAGCAGCCTAACCTTCAGGGATGCGAACACCATATATTTT
-	15	TRBV3-1/TRBV3-2	-	TRBJ1-6	CASNTGSSYNSPLHF	TGTGCCAGCAACACAGGGAGCTCCTATAATTCACCCCTCCACTTT
-	13	TRBV7-2	-	TRBJ2-7	CASSLAGLYEQYF	TGTGCCAGCAGCTTAGCGGGGCTTTACGAGCAGTACTTC
-	13	TRBV29-1	TRBD2	TRBJ2-3	CSAQRGGIDTQYF	TGCAGTGCCCAGCGGGGGGGCATAGATACGCAGTATTTT
-	15	TRBV18	TRBD1	TRBJ1-2	CASSPWGQGNYGYTF	TGTGCCAGCTCACCCTGGGGACAGGGGAACTATGGCTACACCTTC
-	14	TRBV9	-	TRBJ2-5	CASSVAIGGETQYF	TGTGCCAGCAGCGTAGCTATAGGAGGGGAGACCCAGTACTTC
-	13	TRBV5-1	-	TRBJ1-2	CASSSRAGHGYTF	TGCGCCAGCAGCTCTCGGGCAGGGCATGGCTACACCTTC
-	15	TRBV7-2	-	TRBJ1-5	CASSLAGGSNQPQHF	TGTGCCAGCAGCTTAGCAGGGGGTAGCAATCAGCCCCAGCATTTT
-	15	TRBV28	TRBD1	TRBJ2-1	CASRKTGQGDNEQFF	TGTGCCAGCAGAAAAACGGGACAGGGAGACAATGAGCAGTTCTTC
-	17	TRBV6-1	-	TRBJ2-1	CASSEARGAGSYNEQFF	TGTGCCAGCAGTGAAGCTCGGGGGGCCGGATCCTACAATGAGCAGTTCTTC
-	12	TRBV29-1	-	TRBJ1-2	CSVGMQGPGYTF	TGCAGCGTTGGCATGCAGGGTCCTGGCTACACCTTC
-	14	TRBV5-1	TRBD1	TRBJ2-3	CASSSQGGTDTQYF	TGCGCCAGCAGCTCACAGGGGGGCACAGATACGCAGTATTTT
-	17	TRBV27	-	TRBJ2-7	CASSPIPRQGTAYEQYF	TGTGCCAGCAGTCCCATCCCCCGGCAGGGAACGGCCTACGAGCAGTACTTC
-	14	TRBV6-1	TRBD1	TRBJ1-4	CASRPGQVNEKLFF	TGTGCCAGCAGACCAGGACAGGTTAATGAAAAACTGTTTTTT
-	16	TRBV3-1/TRBV3-2	TRBD2	TRBJ2-7	CASSQVAGVISNEQYF	TGTGCCAGCAGCCAAGTAGCGGGAGTCATCTCGAACGAGCAGTACTTC
-	13	TRBV3-1/TRBV3-2	TRBD1	TRBJ2-7	CASSLGQGLQQYF	TGTGCCAGCAGCCTCGGACAGGGCTTACAGCAGTACTTC
-	15	TRBV2	TRBD1	TRBJ2-1	CASSRQGSSYNEQFF	TGTGCCAGCAGCAGACAGGGTAGCTCCTACAATGAGCAGTTCTTC
-	14	TRBV27	-	TRBJ1-1	CASRLDRLNTEAFF	TGTGCCAGCAGACTTGACAGACTGAACACTGAAGCTTTCTTT
-	13	TRBV19	-	TRBJ1-5	CASSPRRNQPQHF	TGTGCCAGTAGCCCGAGGAGGAATCAGCCCCAGCATTTT
once	17	TRBV2	TRBD1	TRBJ1-2	CASSELSLGQGGYGYTF	TGTGCCAGCAGTGAACTTTCGCTAGGACAGGGGGGCTATGGCTACACCTTC
-	14	TRBV2	-	TRBJ1-5	CATRTPGFNQPQHF	TGTGCCACCCGGACACCAGGCTTCAATCAGCCCCAGCATTTT
-	14	TRBV4-1	TRBD1	TRBJ1-2	CASSQGQGHYGYTF	TGCGCCAGCAGCCAAGGACAGGGGCACTATGGCTACACCTTC
-	18	TRBV5-6	-	TRBJ2-1	CASSSIAWLGEPYNEQFF	TGTGCCAGCAGCTCAATCGCCTGGCTAGGAGAACCCTACAATGAGCAGTTCTTC
-	15	TRBV10-3	TRBD2	TRBJ2-7	CAISESSGRRYEQYF	TGTGCCATCAGTGAGTCGAGCGGGAGAAGGTACGAGCAGTACTTC
-	14	TRBV4-3	TRBD1	TRBJ1-4	CASKRTGDSEKLFF	TGCGCCTCCAAACGGACAGGGGATAGTGAAAAACTGTTTTTT
-	14	TRBV3-1/TRBV3-2	TRBD2	TRBJ2-7	CASGERGLTYEQYF	TGTGCCAGCGGAGAGCGGGGGTTAACCTACGAGCAGTACTTC
-	12	TRBV10-3	TRBD1	TRBJ1-5	CATTGGNQPQHF	TGTGCCACGACAGGGGGGAATCAGCCCCAGCATTTT
-	16	TRBV19	-	TRBJ2-7	CASSPSRTVSSYEQYF	TGTGCCAGTAGTCCCAGTCGGACAGTCAGCTCCTACGAGCAGTACTTC
-	16	TRBV6-2/TRBV6-3	-	TRBJ1-4	CASSYSKTATNEKLFF	TGTGCCAGCAGTTACTCCAAGACAGCAACTAATGAAAAACTGTTTTTT
-	14	TRBV6-5	-	TRBJ1-1	CASSAWLGGTEAFF	TGTGCCAGCAGCGCCTGGCTCGGCGGGACTGAAGCTTTCTTT
-	13	TRBV2	TRBD1	TRBJ1-2	CASSEGQGYGYTF	TGTGCCAGCAGTGAAGGACAGGGGTATGGCTACACCTTC
-	14	TRBV3-1/TRBV3-2	-	TRBJ1-6	CASSPPGLWSPLHF	TGTGCCAGCAGCCCCCCAGGTCTTTGGTCACCCCTCCACTTT
-	11	TRBV20-1	-	TRBJ2-7	CSAYREGHLLF	TGCAGTGCTTACCGAGAGGGCCACTTGCTCTTC
-	15	TRBV27	-	TRBJ1-2	CASSSDPTGIYGYTF	TGTGCCAGCAGTTCCGATCCGACAGGTATCTATGGCTACACCTTC
-	14	TRBV7-2	-	TRBJ2-7	CASSLTFSSYEQYF	TGTGCCAGCAGCTTAACCTTCAGCTCCTACGAGCAGTACTTC
once	15	TRBV7-2	TRBD1	TRBJ2-1	CASSLVVSGGEKQFF	TGTGCCAGCAGCTTAGTAGTTTCAGGGGGCGAGAAGCAGTTCTTC
few	13	TRBV19	-	TRBJ1-6	CASSNQGSSPLHF	TGTGCCAGTAGTAACCAGGGTTCTTCACCCCTCCACTTT
-	13	TRBV12-3/TRBV12-4	-	TRBJ1-1	CASSSYKVPEAFF	TGTGCCAGCAGTTCATACAAAGTCCCTGAAGCTTTCTTT
-	17	TRBV6-2/TRBV6-3	TRBD2	TRBJ2-3	CASSLGTSGGERDTQYF	TGTGCCAGCAGTCTCGGGACTAGCGGGGGGGAAAGGGATACGCAGTATTTT
-	14	TRBV5-6	TRBD1	TRBJ2-7	CASSLRGQNYEQYF	TGTGCCAGCAGCTTGAGGGGACAGAACTACGAGCAGTACTTC
-	16	TRBV7-9	TRBD1	TRBJ1-2	CASSLIGQGLGYGYTF	TGTGCCAGCAGCTTAATCGGACAGGGGCTTGGCTATGGCTACACCTTC
-	14	TRBV6-5	TRBD1	TRBJ1-4	CASSYDRGSEKLFF	TGTGCCAGCAGTTACGACAGGGGCTCTGAAAAACTGTTTTTT
-	15	TRBV24-1	-	TRBJ2-2	CATSDTGHYTGELFF	TGTGCCACCAGTGATACGGGACACTACACCGGGGAGCTGTTTTTT
-	18	TRBV5-3	TRBD1	TRBJ1-4	CARSLVAGGGGTNEKLFF	TGTGCCAGAAGCTTGGTGGCAGGGGGCGGGGGAACTAATGAAAAACTGTTTTTT
-	15	TRBV7-8	TRBD1	TRBJ2-7	CASRQMGTGGYEQYF	TGTGCCAGCAGACAGATGGGGACAGGGGGCTACGAGCAGTACTTC
-	14	TRBV6-5	TRBD1	TRBJ1-2	CASWDREGAYGYTF	TGTGCCAGCTGGGACAGGGAGGGGGCCTATGGCTACACCTTC
-	15	TRBV19	TRBD1	TRBJ2-1	CASSIWGQGLDEQFF	TGTGCCAGTAGTATTTGGGGACAGGGGTTGGATGAGCAGTTCTTC
-	15	TRBV27	TRBD2	TRBJ2-1	CASARRESSYNEQFF	TGTGCCAGCGCTAGGCGGGAGAGCTCCTACAATGAGCAGTTCTTC
once	15	TRBV7-9	-	TRBJ2-6	CASSLMSSGANVLTF	TGTGCCAGCAGCTTGATGAGCTCTGGGGCCAACGTCCTGACTTTC
-	14	TRBV19	-	TRBJ2-3	CASTRDRRTDTQYF	TGTGCCAGTACTCGTGACAGGCGGACAGATACGCAGTATTTT